Included here is one T cell receptor beta chain sequence, with context. This record comes from a study of blood T cell repertoires in COVID-19. With V trimmed by 1 base and J by 13 bases, 8 bases remained unmatched. The CDR3 is made up of 13 amino acids. Germline V gives CDR1 SGHVS, CDR2 FQNEAQ. Method: immunoSEQ multiplex PCR; TCRdb's copy keeps in-frame clones and lacks some. The table includes roughly 150,000 clones, roughly 89% detected once. The clonotype originates from a human donor in a cohort sampled during active COVID-19. Sequences were obtained from peripheral blood. The chain couples TRBV7-8 to TRBJ2-7; TRBD2 matches at 9 bases. The CDR3 DNA is TGTGCCAGCAGCTTAGGCCCCGGGACTAGCAGTTACTTC. It specifies CASSLGPGTSSYF.